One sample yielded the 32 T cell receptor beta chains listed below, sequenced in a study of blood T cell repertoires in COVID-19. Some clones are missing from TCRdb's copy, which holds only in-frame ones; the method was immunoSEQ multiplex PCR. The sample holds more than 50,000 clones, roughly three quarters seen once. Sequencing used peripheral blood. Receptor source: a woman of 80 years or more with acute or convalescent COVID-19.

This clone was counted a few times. CDR3 region: CASSMGARGNTIYF. The CDR3 DNA sequence: TGTGCCAGTAGTATGGGGGCGCGTGGAAACACCATATATTTT. The chain has TRBV19 and TRBJ1-3, with a tentative D call TRBD1 (6 bases). This CDR3 has 14 residues. Trimming took off 3 bases at V and 3 bases at J, with 9 bases between the two ends. Germline V gene data show CDR1 as LNHDA and CDR2 as SQIVND (reference sequence). Together with reference TRBV19 and TRBJ1-3, the CDR3 gives the full variable domain: DGGITQSPKYLFRKEGQNVTLSCEQNLNHDAMYWYRQDPGQGLRLIYYSQIVNDFQKGDIAEGYSVSREKKESFPLTVTSAQKNPTAFYLCASSMGARGNTIYFGEGSWLTVV.

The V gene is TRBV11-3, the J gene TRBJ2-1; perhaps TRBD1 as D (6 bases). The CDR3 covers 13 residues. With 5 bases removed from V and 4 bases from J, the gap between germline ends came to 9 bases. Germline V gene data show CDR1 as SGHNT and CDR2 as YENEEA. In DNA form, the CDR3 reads TGTGCCAGCAGCCCCGGGACATACAATGAGCAGTTCTTC. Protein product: CASSPGTYNEQFF. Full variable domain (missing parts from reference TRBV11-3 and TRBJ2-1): EAGVVQSPRYKIIEKKQPVAFWCNPISGHNTLYWYLQNLGQGPELLIRYENEEAVDDSQLPKDRFSAERLKGVDSTLKIQPAELGDSAVYLCASSPGTYNEQFFGPGTRLTVL.

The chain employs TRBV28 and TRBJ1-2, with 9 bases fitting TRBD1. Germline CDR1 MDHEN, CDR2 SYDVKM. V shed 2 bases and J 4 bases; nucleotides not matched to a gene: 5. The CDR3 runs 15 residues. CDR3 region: CASSLVGQGLYGYTF. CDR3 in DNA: TGTGCCAGCAGTTTAGTGGGACAGGGCCTCTATGGCTACACCTTC.

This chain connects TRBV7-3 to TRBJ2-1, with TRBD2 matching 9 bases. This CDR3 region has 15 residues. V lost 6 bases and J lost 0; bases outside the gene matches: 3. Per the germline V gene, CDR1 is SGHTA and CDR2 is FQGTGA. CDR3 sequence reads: CASSYSGSSYNEQFF. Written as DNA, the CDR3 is TGTGCCAGCAGTTATAGCGGGAGCTCCTACAATGAGCAGTTCTTC. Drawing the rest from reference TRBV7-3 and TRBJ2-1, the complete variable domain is GAGVSQTPSNKVTEKGKYVELRCDPISGHTALYWYRQSLGQGPEFLIYFQGTGAADDSGLPNDRFFAVRPEGSVSTLKIQRTERGDSAVYLCASSYSGSSYNEQFFGPGTRLTVL.

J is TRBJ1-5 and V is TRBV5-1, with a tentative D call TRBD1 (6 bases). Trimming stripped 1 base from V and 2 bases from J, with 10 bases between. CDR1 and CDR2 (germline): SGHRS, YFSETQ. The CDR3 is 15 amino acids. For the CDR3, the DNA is TGCGCCAGCAGCTTGACAGGGCTGGGCAATCAGCCCCAGCATTTT. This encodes CASSLTGLGNQPQHF.

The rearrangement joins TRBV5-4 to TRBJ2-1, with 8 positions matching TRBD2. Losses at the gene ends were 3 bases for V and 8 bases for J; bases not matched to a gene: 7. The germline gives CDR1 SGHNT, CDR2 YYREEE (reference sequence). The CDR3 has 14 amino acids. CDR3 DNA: TGTGCCAGCAGCTGGGGACTAGTCGGCGATGAGCAGTTCTTC. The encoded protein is CASSWGLVGDEQFF.

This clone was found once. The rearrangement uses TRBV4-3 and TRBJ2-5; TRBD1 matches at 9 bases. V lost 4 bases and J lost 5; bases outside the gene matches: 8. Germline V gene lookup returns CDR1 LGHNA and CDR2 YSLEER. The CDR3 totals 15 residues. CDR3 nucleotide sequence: TGCGCCAGCAGCCTGGGACAGGGTGCCCGGGAGACCCAGTACTTC. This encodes CASSLGQGARETQYF.

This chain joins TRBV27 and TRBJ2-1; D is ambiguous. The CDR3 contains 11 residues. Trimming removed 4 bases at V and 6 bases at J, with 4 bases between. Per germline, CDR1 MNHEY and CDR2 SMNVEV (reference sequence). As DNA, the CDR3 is TGTGCCAGCAGTTGGGCCAATGAGCAGTTCTTC. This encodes CASSWANEQFF.

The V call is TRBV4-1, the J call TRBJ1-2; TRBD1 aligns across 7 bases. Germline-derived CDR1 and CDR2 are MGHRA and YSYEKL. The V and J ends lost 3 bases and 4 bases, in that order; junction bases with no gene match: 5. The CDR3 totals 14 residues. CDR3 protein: CASSHRTGPYGYTF. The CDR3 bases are TGCGCCAGCAGCCATAGGACAGGACCCTATGGCTACACCTTC.

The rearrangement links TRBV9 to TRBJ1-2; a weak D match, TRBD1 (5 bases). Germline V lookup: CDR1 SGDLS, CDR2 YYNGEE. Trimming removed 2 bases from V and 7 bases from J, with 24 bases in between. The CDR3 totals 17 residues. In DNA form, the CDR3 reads TGTGCCAGCAGCGTCGAACCGGGGACGGCTCGGGGGGGTGGCTACACCTTC. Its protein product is CASSVEPGTARGGGYTF. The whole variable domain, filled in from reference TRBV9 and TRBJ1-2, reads DSGVTQTPKHLITATGQRVTLRCSPRSGDLSVYWYQQSLDQGLQFLIQYYNGEERAKGNILERFSAQQFPDLHSELNLSSLELGDSALYFCASSVEPGTARGGGYTFGSGTRLTVV.

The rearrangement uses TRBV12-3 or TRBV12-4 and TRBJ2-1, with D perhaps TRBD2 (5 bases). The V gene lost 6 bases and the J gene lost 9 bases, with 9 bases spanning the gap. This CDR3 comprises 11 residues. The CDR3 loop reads CASSSGFEQFF. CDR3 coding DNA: TGTGCCAGCAGCTCGGGGTTTGAGCAGTTCTTC.

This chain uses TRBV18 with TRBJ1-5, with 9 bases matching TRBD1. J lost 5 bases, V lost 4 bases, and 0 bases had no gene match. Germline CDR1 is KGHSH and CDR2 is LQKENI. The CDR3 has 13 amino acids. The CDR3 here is CASSRDRDQPQHF. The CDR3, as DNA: TGTGCCAGCTCACGGGACAGGGATCAGCCCCAGCATTTT.

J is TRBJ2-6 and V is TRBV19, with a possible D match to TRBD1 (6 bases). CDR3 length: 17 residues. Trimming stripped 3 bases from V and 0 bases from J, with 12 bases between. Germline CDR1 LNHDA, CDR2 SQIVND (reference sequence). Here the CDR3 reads CASSMPGVGSGANVLTF. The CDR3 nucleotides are TGTGCCAGTAGTATGCCAGGGGTTGGCTCTGGGGCCAACGTCCTGACTTTC.

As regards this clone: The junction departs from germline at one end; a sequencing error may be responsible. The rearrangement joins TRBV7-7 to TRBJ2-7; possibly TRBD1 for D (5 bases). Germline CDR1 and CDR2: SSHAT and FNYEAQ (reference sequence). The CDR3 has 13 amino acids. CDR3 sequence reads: CASSLAPQGEQYF. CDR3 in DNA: TGTGCTAGCAGCTTAGCCCCCCAGGGCGAGCAGTACTTC.

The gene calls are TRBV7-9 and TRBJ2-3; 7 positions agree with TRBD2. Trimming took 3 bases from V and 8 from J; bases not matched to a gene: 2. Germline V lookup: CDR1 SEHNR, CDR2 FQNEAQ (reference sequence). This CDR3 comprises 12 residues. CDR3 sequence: CASSFREGTQYF. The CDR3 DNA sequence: TGTGCCAGCAGCTTCAGGGAGGGTACGCAGTATTTT.

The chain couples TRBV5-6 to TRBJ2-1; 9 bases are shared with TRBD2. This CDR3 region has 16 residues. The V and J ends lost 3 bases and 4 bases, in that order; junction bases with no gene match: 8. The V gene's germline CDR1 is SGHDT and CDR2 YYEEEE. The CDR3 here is CASSYAGTSSYNEQFF. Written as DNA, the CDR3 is TGTGCCAGCAGCTATGCCGGGACTAGCAGTTACAATGAGCAGTTCTTC.

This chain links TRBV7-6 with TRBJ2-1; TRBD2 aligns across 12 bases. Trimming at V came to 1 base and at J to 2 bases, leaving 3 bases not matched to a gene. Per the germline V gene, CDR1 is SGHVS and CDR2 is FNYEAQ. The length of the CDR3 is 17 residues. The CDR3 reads CASSLVASGRAYNEQFF. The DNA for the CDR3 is TGTGCCAGCAGCTTAGTGGCTAGCGGGAGGGCCTACAATGAGCAGTTCTTC. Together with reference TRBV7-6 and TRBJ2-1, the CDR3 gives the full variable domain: GAGVSQSPRYKVTKRGQDVALRCDPISGHVSLYWYRQALGQGPEFLTYFNYEAQQDKSGLPNDRFSAERPEGSISTLTIQRTEQRDSAMYRCASSLVASGRAYNEQFFGPGTRLTVL.

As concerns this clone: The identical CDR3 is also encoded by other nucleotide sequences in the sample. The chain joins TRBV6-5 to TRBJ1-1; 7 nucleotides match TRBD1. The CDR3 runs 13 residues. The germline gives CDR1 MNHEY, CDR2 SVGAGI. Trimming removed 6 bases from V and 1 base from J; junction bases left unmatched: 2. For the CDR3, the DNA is TGTGCCAGCAGCCGACAGGGGAACACTGAAGCTTTCTTT. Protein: CASSRQGNTEAFF.

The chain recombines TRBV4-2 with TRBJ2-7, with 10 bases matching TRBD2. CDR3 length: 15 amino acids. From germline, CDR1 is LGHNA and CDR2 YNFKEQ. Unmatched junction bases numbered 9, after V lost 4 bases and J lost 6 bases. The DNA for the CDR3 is TGTGCCAGCAGCCCGACAGGAGCGGGAGGGGTCGAGCAGTACTTC. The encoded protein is CASSPTGAGGVEQYF.

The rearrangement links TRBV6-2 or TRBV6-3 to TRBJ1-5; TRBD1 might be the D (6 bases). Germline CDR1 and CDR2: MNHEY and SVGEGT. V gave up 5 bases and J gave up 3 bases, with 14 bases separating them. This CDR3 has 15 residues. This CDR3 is CASSKQQGSNQPQHF. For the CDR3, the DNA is TGTGCCAGCAGTAAACAACAGGGTTCCAATCAGCCCCAGCATTTT.

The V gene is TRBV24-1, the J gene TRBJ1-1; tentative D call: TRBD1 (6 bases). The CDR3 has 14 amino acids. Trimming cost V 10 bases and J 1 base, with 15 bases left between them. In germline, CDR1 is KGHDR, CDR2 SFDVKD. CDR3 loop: CATRRAGQNTEAFF. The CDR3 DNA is TGTGCCACTCGGCGAGCGGGACAGAACACTGAAGCTTTCTTT.

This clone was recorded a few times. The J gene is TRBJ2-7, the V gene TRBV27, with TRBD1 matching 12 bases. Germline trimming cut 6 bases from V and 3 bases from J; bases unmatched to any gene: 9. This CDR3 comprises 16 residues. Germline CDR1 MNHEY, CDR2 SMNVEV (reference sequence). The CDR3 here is CASRFTGTGGHYEQYF. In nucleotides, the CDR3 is TGTGCCAGCAGATTTACCGGGACAGGGGGCCACTACGAGCAGTACTTC.

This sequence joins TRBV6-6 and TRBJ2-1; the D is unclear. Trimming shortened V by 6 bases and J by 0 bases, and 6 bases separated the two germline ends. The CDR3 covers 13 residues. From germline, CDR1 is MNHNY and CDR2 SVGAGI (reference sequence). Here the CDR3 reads CASSPGSYNEQFF. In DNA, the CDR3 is TGTGCCAGCAGCCCCGGCTCCTACAATGAGCAGTTCTTC.

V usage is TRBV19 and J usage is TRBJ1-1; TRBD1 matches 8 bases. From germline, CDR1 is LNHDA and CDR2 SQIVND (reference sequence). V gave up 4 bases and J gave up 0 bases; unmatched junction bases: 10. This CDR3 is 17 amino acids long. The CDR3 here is CASSTRTGIFMNTEAFF. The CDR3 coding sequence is TGTGCCAGTAGTACCAGGACAGGGATTTTTATGAACACTGAAGCTTTCTTT.

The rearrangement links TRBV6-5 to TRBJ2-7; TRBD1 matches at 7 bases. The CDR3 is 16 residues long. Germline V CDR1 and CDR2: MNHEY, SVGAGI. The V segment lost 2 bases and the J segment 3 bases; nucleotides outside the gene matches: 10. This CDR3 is CASSYPSRQGFYEQYF. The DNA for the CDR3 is TGTGCCAGCAGTTACCCTAGTAGACAGGGCTTCTACGAGCAGTACTTC.

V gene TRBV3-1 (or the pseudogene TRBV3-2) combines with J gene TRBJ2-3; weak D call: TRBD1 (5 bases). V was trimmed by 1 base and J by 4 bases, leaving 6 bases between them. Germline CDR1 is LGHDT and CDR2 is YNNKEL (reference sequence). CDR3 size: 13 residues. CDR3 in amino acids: CASSQGTSDTQYF. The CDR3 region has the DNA TGTGCCAGCAGCCAAGGGACATCAGATACGCAGTATTTT.

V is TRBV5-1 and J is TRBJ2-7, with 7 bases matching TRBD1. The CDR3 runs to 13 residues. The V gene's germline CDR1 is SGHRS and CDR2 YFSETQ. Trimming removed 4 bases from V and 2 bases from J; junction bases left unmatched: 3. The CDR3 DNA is TGCGCCAGCAGCATGGGACAGCCCTACGAGCAGTACTTC. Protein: CASSMGQPYEQYF.

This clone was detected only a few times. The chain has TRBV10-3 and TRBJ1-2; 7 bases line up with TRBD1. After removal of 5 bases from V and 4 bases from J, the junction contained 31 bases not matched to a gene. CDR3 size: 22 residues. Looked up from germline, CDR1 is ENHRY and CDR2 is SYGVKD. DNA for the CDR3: TGTGCCATCAGTTTCCAAAACGAGGTGGGGGAGACAGGGAGACTTCGTGTCTATGGCTACACCTTC. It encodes CAISFQNEVGETGRLRVYGYTF.

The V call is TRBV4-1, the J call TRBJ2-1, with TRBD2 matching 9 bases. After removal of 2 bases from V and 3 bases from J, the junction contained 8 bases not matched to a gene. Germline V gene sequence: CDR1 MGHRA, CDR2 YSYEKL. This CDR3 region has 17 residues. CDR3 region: CASSQFPRREGYNEQFF. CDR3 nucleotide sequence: TGCGCCAGCAGCCAATTCCCCCGGCGGGAGGGCTACAATGAGCAGTTCTTC.

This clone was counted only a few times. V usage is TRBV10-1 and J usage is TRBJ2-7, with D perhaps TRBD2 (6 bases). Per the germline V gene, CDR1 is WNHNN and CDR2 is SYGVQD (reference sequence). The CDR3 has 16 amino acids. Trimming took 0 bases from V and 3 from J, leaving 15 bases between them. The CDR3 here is CASSESGSGPDYEQYF. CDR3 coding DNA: TGCGCCAGCAGTGAGTCTGGGAGCGGGCCAGACTACGAGCAGTACTTC.

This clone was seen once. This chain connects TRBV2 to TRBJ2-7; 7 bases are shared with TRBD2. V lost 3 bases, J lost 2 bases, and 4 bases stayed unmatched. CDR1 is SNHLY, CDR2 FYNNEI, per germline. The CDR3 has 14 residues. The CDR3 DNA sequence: TGTGCCAGCAGTGACGGGGGGAGTACCTACGAGCAGTACTTC. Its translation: CASSDGGSTYEQYF. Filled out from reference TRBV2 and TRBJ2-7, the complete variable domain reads EPEVTQTPSHQVTQMGQEVILRCVPISNHLYFYWYRQILGQKVEFLVSFYNNEISEKSEIFDDQFSVERPDGSNFTLKIRSTKLEDSAMYFCASSDGGSTYEQYFGPGTRLTVT.

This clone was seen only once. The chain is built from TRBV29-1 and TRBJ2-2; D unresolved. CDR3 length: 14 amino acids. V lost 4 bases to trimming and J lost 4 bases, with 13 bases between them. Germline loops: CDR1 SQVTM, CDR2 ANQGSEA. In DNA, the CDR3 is TGCAGCGTTGGAGTGTCCCTCGGCACCGGGGAGCTGTTTTTT. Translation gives CSVGVSLGTGELFF.